The T cell receptor (beta chain) under discussion was sequenced for a study of shared clonotypes between healthy human individuals. Germline V CDR1 and CDR2: GTSNPN, SVGIG (reference sequence). The CDR3 runs 13 residues. V lost 3 bases and J 2 bases, leaving 8 bases between the germline ends. Study-level points and caveats: Some naive CD4 clonotypes, about 5%, turned up in common across four donors.

Method: immunoSEQ multiplex PCR; TCRdb's copy keeps in-frame clones and lacks some. The sample lists approximately 320,000 clones, approximately 79% occurring once. A word on this clone: Its antigen remains unknown. This specimen includes other DNA sequences encoding the same CDR3.

CD4+ cells were split into CD45RA+ naive and CD45RA-negative memory subsets. The chain carries TRBV30 and TRBJ1-5; perhaps TRBD1 as D (5 bases). The receptor was isolated from a man aged 30 to 45 in good health. The specimen was memory CD4+ T cells sorted from blood. Subset in this sample: CD45RA-negative fraction. Here the CDR3 reads CAWSTGGNQPQHF. The CDR3 region has the DNA TGTGCCTGGAGCACGGGGGGCAATCAGCCCCAGCATTTT.